What follows are 24 T cell receptor beta chains derived from one specimen sequenced in a study of cytomegalovirus exposure and HLA in healthy donors. Repertoires were generated with immunoSEQ multiplex PCR, while TCRdb's copy carries only in-frame clones and drops some. The repertoire holds some 150,000 clones, with 65% to 90% as singletons. Sequenced material: PBMCs. The receptors derive from a man younger than 35 in good health and CMV-seropositive.

About this clone itself: Distinct nucleotide sequences in the sample also encode this CDR3. The chain links TRBV5-1 to TRBJ2-5, with TRBD1 matching over 8 bases. Germline V gives CDR1 SGHRS, CDR2 YFSETQ. CDR3 length equals 15 residues. V shed 2 bases, J shed 1 base, and the junction held 4 bases outside the gene matches. CDR3 DNA: TGCGCCAGCAGCTTCCGTACAGGGGGCCAAGAGACCCAGTACTTC. It translates to CASSFRTGGQETQYF. The complete variable domain, with remaining parts taken from reference TRBV5-1 and TRBJ2-5, reads KAGVTQTPRYLIKTRGQQVTLSCSPISGHRSVSWYQQTPGQGLQFLFEYFSETQRNKGNFPGRFSGRQFSNSRSEMNVSTLELGDSALYLCASSFRTGGQETQYFGPGTRLLVL.

V gene TRBV10-3 combines with J gene TRBJ2-7; D gene ambiguous. The CDR3 runs to 15 residues. The V end lost 0 bases, the J end lost 0 bases, and 9 bases lay between the germline ends. The V gene's germline CDR1 is ENHRY and CDR2 SYGVKD. This chain's CDR3 is CAISESGSLSYEQYF. DNA of the CDR3: TGTGCCATCAGTGAGTCGGGTAGCCTCTCCTACGAGCAGTACTTC.

CDR3 nucleotide sequence: TGTGCCACCAGCAGAGATCGTCCAGGGGCCGCCAATCAGCCCCAGCATTTT. Amino acids: CATSRDRPGAANQPQHF. The chain has TRBV15 and TRBJ1-5, with D perhaps matching TRBD1 (6 bases). V gave up 0 bases and J gave up 3 bases, with 15 bases separating them. The germline CDR1 and CDR2 sequences are LNHNV and YYDKDF (reference sequence). The length of the CDR3 is 17 residues.

This chain links TRBV5-1 with TRBJ2-7; the D gene is possibly TRBD2 (7 bases). Between the trimmed V and J ends, which lost 1 base and 2 bases, there was a span of 16 bases. The germline CDR1 and CDR2 sequences are SGHRS and YFSETQ. This CDR3 spans 16 amino acids. Here the CDR3 DNA reads TGCGCCAGCAGCTTGTCCGGGGCGGGGGCCGCCTACGAGCAGTACTTC. Encoded protein: CASSLSGAGAAYEQYF.

V and J are TRBV19 and TRBJ1-4; TRBD1 matches 9 bases. The CDR3 runs to 15 residues. Trimming took 5 bases from V and 6 from J; bases not matched to a gene: 7. Germline V gene lookup returns CDR1 LNHDA and CDR2 SQIVND (reference sequence). CDR3 sequence: CASSFLDRGYEKLFF. The CDR3, as DNA: TGTGCCAGTAGTTTTTTGGACAGGGGATATGAAAAACTGTTTTTT.

V usage is TRBV11-2 and J usage is TRBJ2-1; TRBD1 agrees at 8 bases. J lost 3 bases, V lost 7 bases, and 5 bases had no gene match. CDR1 is SGHAT and CDR2 is FQNNGV in the germline V gene. The CDR3 runs 14 residues. The CDR3 sequence: CASTLTGDYNEQFF. The CDR3 DNA reads TGTGCCAGCACCCTGACAGGGGACTACAATGAGCAGTTCTTC.

The chain has TRBV9 and TRBJ2-1, with 7 positions matching TRBD1. The germline V gene encodes CDR1 SGDLS and CDR2 YYNGEE. The CDR3 is made up of 18 amino acids. The trim removed 3 bases at V and 8 bases at J, leaving 20 bases unmatched. CDR3 loop: CASSANINRDSPKDEQFF. The CDR3 DNA sequence: TGTGCCAGCAGCGCCAATATTAATCGGGACAGCCCTAAGGATGAGCAGTTCTTC.

The genes are TRBV5-6 and TRBJ2-1; 8 bases are a match to TRBD1. The J segment lost 2 bases and the V segment lost 0 bases, leaving 7 bases of the junction unmatched. Germline V gene lookup returns CDR1 SGHDT and CDR2 YYEEEE. The CDR3 is made up of 17 amino acids. The chain's CDR3 is CASSLEVGQVTYNEQFF. The DNA for the CDR3 is TGTGCCAGCAGCTTGGAGGTGGGACAGGTTACCTACAATGAGCAGTTCTTC.

DNA of the CDR3: TGCGCCAGCAGCCGGGACTCTCCCAACACCGGGGAGCTGTTTTTT. Its translation: CASSRDSPNTGELFF. The chain uses TRBV4-1 and TRBJ2-2; a possible D gene is TRBD2 (6 bases). Germline-derived CDR1 and CDR2 are MGHRA and YSYEKL. V was clipped by 4 bases and J by 2 bases, with 11 bases between them. CDR3 length equals 15 residues.

The gene calls are TRBV6-6 and TRBJ1-4, with D hard to call. The germline V and J ends were trimmed by 6 bases and 8 bases, with 7 bases remaining between them. The CDR3 contains 11 residues. From germline, CDR1 is MNHNY and CDR2 SVGAGI (reference sequence). CDR3 protein: CASSPQEKLFF. The CDR3 DNA follows: TGTGCCAGCAGCCCCCAGGAAAAACTGTTTTTT.

V usage is TRBV18 and J usage is TRBJ1-2; D unresolved. V was trimmed by 2 bases and J by 6 bases, leaving 13 bases between them. Germline V gene sequence: CDR1 KGHSH, CDR2 LQKENI. This CDR3 has 14 amino acids. CDR3 sequence reads: CASSPEVRGDGYTF. Here the CDR3 DNA reads TGTGCCAGCTCACCAGAGGTCCGAGGAGATGGCTACACCTTC. The full variable domain, rest sourced from reference TRBV18 and TRBJ1-2, is NAGVMQNPRHLVRRRGQEARLRCSPMKGHSHVYWYRQLPEEGLKFMVYLQKENIIDESGMPKERFSAEFPKEGPSILRIQQVVRGDSAAYFCASSPEVRGDGYTFGSGTRLTVV.

This chain links TRBV6-5 with TRBJ2-2; 9 bases agree with TRBD1. With 6 bases clipped from V and 3 bases from J, the junction kept 2 bases outside the gene matches. CDR3 length: 14 residues. Germline lookup yields CDR1 MNHEY and CDR2 SVGAGI. The DNA for the CDR3 is TGTGCCAGCAGCAGGACAGGGGACACCGGGGAGCTGTTTTTT. The encoded protein is CASSRTGDTGELFF.

The rearrangement links TRBV4-1 to TRBJ2-1; TRBD2 matches at 8 bases. The CDR3 loop spans 18 amino acids. V was pared by 1 base and J by 7 bases, with 15 bases of the junction left unmatched. Germline-derived CDR1 and CDR2 are MGHRA and YSYEKL. The CDR3 region is CASSQGPTGGVTRNEQFF. The CDR3 nucleotides are TGCGCCAGCAGCCAAGGTCCCACCGGGGGGGTGACACGGAATGAGCAGTTCTTC.

The chain joins TRBV2 to TRBJ1-1, with 7 bases aligning to TRBD1. This CDR3 contains 14 residues. Trimming took 4 bases from V and 7 from J; bases not matched to a gene: 9. Germline-derived CDR1 and CDR2 are SNHLY and FYNNEI. Here the CDR3 reads CASSGDSWRGEAFF. CDR3 DNA: TGTGCCAGCAGTGGGGACAGTTGGAGGGGTGAAGCTTTCTTT. The full variable domain, completed using reference TRBV2 and TRBJ1-1, is EPEVTQTPSHQVTQMGQEVILRCVPISNHLYFYWYRQILGQKVEFLVSFYNNEISEKSEIFDDQFSVERPDGSNFTLKIRSTKLEDSAMYFCASSGDSWRGEAFFGQGTRLTVV.

The chain uses TRBV6-5 and TRBJ2-7; 7 nucleotides match TRBD1. The CDR3 consists of 14 residues. With 6 bases clipped from V and 0 bases from J, the junction kept 5 bases outside the gene matches. Germline lookup yields CDR1 MNHEY and CDR2 SVGAGI. This chain's CDR3 is CASSSGTDSYEQYF. Written as DNA, the CDR3 is TGTGCCAGCAGCTCCGGGACAGACTCCTACGAGCAGTACTTC.

The chain is built from TRBV5-4 and TRBJ2-7; 8 nucleotides match TRBD1. The CDR3 runs to 15 residues. J lost 2 bases, V lost 4 bases, and 8 bases had no gene match. The germline CDR1 and CDR2 sequences are SGHNT and YYREEE (reference sequence). The CDR3 is CASSPPAGQAYEQYF. The CDR3 nucleotides are TGTGCCAGCAGCCCGCCGGCGGGACAGGCCTACGAGCAGTACTTC. Filled out from reference TRBV5-4 and TRBJ2-7, the complete variable domain reads ETGVTQSPTHLIKTRGQQVTLRCSSQSGHNTVSWYQQALGQGPQFIFQYYREEENGRGNFPPRFSGLQFPNYSSELNVNALELDDSALYLCASSPPAGQAYEQYFGPGTRLTVT.

The gene calls are TRBV27 and TRBJ1-3; possible D gene TRBD1, 6 bases. Trimming stripped 5 bases from V and 0 bases from J, with 20 bases between. The CDR3 is 18 amino acids. Germline loops: CDR1 MNHEY, CDR2 SMNVEV (reference sequence). The CDR3 loop reads CASSMDGTSYLSGNTIYF. CDR3 DNA: TGTGCCAGCAGTATGGACGGGACATCCTACCTCTCTGGAAACACCATATATTTT.

This clone was picked up one time. The rearrangement uses TRBV7-6 and TRBJ2-2; no clear D gene. CDR3 length: 16 amino acids. Trimming took off 1 base at V and 1 base at J, with 10 bases between the two ends. CDR1 SGHVS and CDR2 FNYEAQ come from the germline V gene. The CDR3 DNA is TGTGCCAGCAGCTTAGGTTCGGTCGGGAACACCGGGGAGCTGTTTTTT. Translating it yields CASSLGSVGNTGELFF.

This rearrangement joins TRBV30 to TRBJ2-2, with D hard to call. Trimming cost V 3 bases and J 7 bases, with 12 bases left between them. CDR1 and CDR2 from the germline V gene are GTSNPN and SVGIG (reference sequence). The CDR3 totals 13 residues. Here the CDR3 DNA reads TGTGCCTGGAGACTTCTCGGTAGCGGGGAGCTGTTTTTT. Its protein is CAWRLLGSGELFF.

This chain joins TRBV19 and TRBJ2-1; 9 bases align to TRBD2. The junction had 15 bases not matched to a gene; V was cut back by 5 bases and J by 10 bases. The CDR3 is made up of 16 amino acids. Germline V gene data show CDR1 as LNHDA and CDR2 as SQIVND (reference sequence). CDR3 in DNA: TGTGCCAGTAGTTCCATGACTAGCGGAGGGCTCGGGGAGCAGTTCTTC. The encoded protein is CASSSMTSGGLGEQFF.

The chain uses TRBV5-1 and TRBJ1-3, with D perhaps matching TRBD1 (6 bases). Germline V gene sequence: CDR1 SGHRS, CDR2 YFSETQ. V lost 2 bases to trimming and J lost 0 bases, with 15 bases between them. The CDR3 sequence is 17 residues long. For the CDR3, the DNA is TGCGCCAGCAGCTTAAGGGGGGGCCAATACTCTGGAAACACCATATATTTT. This encodes CASSLRGGQYSGNTIYF.

The rearrangement links TRBV5-5 to TRBJ1-1; maybe TRBD1 (5 bases). The CDR3 spans 14 residues. The germline V and J ends were trimmed by 4 bases and 0 bases, with 10 bases remaining between them. The germline V gene has CDR1 SGHKS and CDR2 YYEKEE (reference sequence). The DNA for the CDR3 is TGTGCCAGCAGCCCCGGGGGGATGAACACTGAAGCTTTCTTT. Its translation: CASSPGGMNTEAFF.

The V and J genes are TRBV9 and TRBJ2-2; 7 bases are shared with TRBD1. The CDR3 contains 18 residues. The ends lost 3 bases at V and 0 bases at J; junction bases unmatched: 11. Germline loops: CDR1 SGDLS, CDR2 YYNGEE. The CDR3 sequence is CASSGTVKTGPNTGELFF. CDR3 bases: TGTGCCAGCAGCGGGACAGTTAAGACAGGGCCGAACACCGGGGAGCTGTTTTTT.

The chain joins TRBV15 to TRBJ2-3, with 10 nucleotides matching TRBD2. The CDR3 sequence is 16 residues long. V dropped 2 bases and J dropped 5; count of bases not matched to a gene: 7. The germline CDR1 and CDR2 sequences are LNHNV and YYDKDF (reference sequence). For the CDR3, the DNA is TGTGCCACCAGCAGATCCCTAGCGGGAGTGGGAGATACGCAGTATTTT. As protein: CATSRSLAGVGDTQYF.